This T cell receptor beta chain was retrieved from a study of OX40 agonist ivuxolimab in advanced cancers. Across the study: Dosing consisted of intravenous ivuxolimab at 0.01 to 10 mg/kg every 2 weeks. General observations from the study: Among the lowest peripheral clonal expansion occurred in 0.1-3.0 mg/kg partial responders.

To note about this clone: Its antigen is unknown.

Some clones are missing from TCRdb's copy, which holds only in-frame ones; the method was immunoSEQ multiplex PCR. The sample records tens of thousands of clones, roughly 91% being singletons. This sequence originates from an adult with an advanced solid tumor such as melanoma, head and neck, liver or kidney cancer. The source material was CD4+ or CD8+ T cells sorted from blood, sampled in a trial of the OX40 agonist ivuxolimab.

CDR3 nucleotide sequence: TGTGCCAGCAGCCCTGGGGGTCTAAATGAGCAGTTCTTC. Translated: CASSPGGLNEQFF. V and J are TRBV7-8 and TRBJ2-1; tentatively, D is TRBD1 or TRBD2 (5 bases each). The CDR3 is made up of 13 amino acids. V gave up 5 bases and J gave up 7 bases, with 12 bases separating them. Per the germline V gene, CDR1 is SGHVS and CDR2 is FQNEAQ.